A single sample gave rise to the 20 T cell receptor beta chains below, sequenced in a study of metastatic and nonmetastatic thyroid tumors. TCRdb re-called the PCR reads with MiXCR. The repertoire holds 12,000 or so clones, with about a third as singletons. The entire patient cohort was treatment-naive prior to thyroid surgery. The sample comprised tumor tissue. The receptors here all came from a female donor with papillary thyroid cancer or a benign thyroid nodule (not recorded which). Some clones in this sample may be carry-over from other donors' samples.

About this clone: Other DNA sequences from this sample encode an identical CDR3 as well. The CDR3 DNA reads as TGTGCCAGCAGCCCTAAGTCAGGGAATGTTGGCACTGAAGCTTTCTTT. It specifies CASSPKSGNVGTEAFF. This chain links TRBV5-4 with TRBJ1-1; D perhaps matches TRBD1 (5 bases). V lost 4 bases, J lost 4 bases, and 20 bases lay in between. The CDR3 sequence is 16 residues long. CDR1 is SGHNT, CDR2 YYREEE, per germline (reference sequence).

The sample holds many counts of this clone. The CDR3 DNA sequence: TGTGCCTGGGAACAGGCCAATGAGCAGTTCTTC. This codes for CAWEQANEQFF. This chain joins TRBV30 and TRBJ2-1; D might be TRBD1 (5 bases). Germline CDR1 is GTSNPN and CDR2 is SVGIG (reference sequence). The CDR3 loop spans 11 amino acids. V lost 5 bases and J 6 bases, leaving 8 bases between the germline ends.

This rearrangement joins TRBV2 to TRBJ2-7; TRBD1 might be the D (6 bases). Germline CDR1 and CDR2: SNHLY and FYNNEI. V lost 6 bases and J lost 3, with 21 bases in between. This CDR3 contains 16 residues. The CDR3 DNA follows: TGTGCCAGCAGACCCCCAGGGGACGGTGGGGGCTACGAGCAGTACGTC. This encodes CASRPPGDGGGYEQYV.

By frequency in the sample, this clone is medium-sized. V is TRBV28 and J is TRBJ1-2, with D uncertain. V lost 7 bases and J lost 2, with 11 bases in between. Germline V lookup: CDR1 MDHEN, CDR2 SYDVKM. The CDR3 has 13 residues. DNA of the CDR3: TGTGCCAGCACCTGGTGGGTAAACTATGGCTACACCTTC. Translation gives CASTWWVNYGYTF.

By frequency in the sample, this clone is medium-sized. The gene calls are TRBV9 and TRBJ2-1; D might be TRBD1 or TRBD2, each matching 5 bases. This CDR3 contains 15 residues. The V and J ends lost 4 bases and 5 bases respectively, with 16 bases between them. Germline-derived CDR1 and CDR2 are SGDLS and YYNGEE. CDR3 in amino acids: CASSPATLGHNEQFF. CDR3 DNA sequence: TGTGCCAGCAGCCCAGCTACCTTGGGACACAATGAGCAGTTCTTC.

This rearrangement joins TRBV20-1 to TRBJ2-7; 7 positions agree with TRBD1. CDR3 length equals 14 residues. Germline V gives CDR1 DFQATT, CDR2 SNEGSKA (reference sequence). V shed 1 base, J shed 4 bases, and the junction held 7 bases outside the gene matches. The CDR3 loop reads CSARVTGQPYEQYF. The CDR3 DNA is TGCAGTGCTAGAGTCACGGGACAGCCATACGAGCAGTACTTC.

This clone turned up a few times. The chain links TRBV28 to TRBJ2-7; TRBD2 agrees at 8 bases. CDR1 is MDHEN and CDR2 is SYDVKM in the germline V gene. This CDR3 is 15 amino acids long. The V and J ends lost 3 bases and 4 bases, in that order; junction bases with no gene match: 8. This CDR3 reads CASSFPGTRSYEQYF. CDR3 bases: TGTGCCAGCAGTTTCCCCGGGACTAGAAGTTACGAGCAGTACTTC. The full variable domain, its missing parts supplied by reference TRBV28 and TRBJ2-7, is DVKVTQSSRYLVKRTGEKVFLECVQDMDHENMFWYRQDPGLGLRLIYFSYDVKMKEKGDIPEGYSVSREKKERFSLILESASTNQTSMYLCASSFPGTRSYEQYFGPGTRLTVT.

The chain carries TRBV3-1 and TRBJ2-1; D is uncertain. This CDR3 contains 16 residues. The V end was cut by 3 bases, the J end by 1 base, with 13 bases between. CDR1 LGHDT and CDR2 YNNKEL come from the germline V gene (reference sequence). CDR3 amino acids: CASSQNLYWSYNEQFF. The CDR3 DNA reads TGTGCCAGCAGCCAGAACTTGTATTGGTCCTACAATGAGCAGTTCTTC.

This chain uses TRBV13 with TRBJ2-2; TRBD1 matches at 12 bases. V lost 8 bases, J lost 3 bases, and 7 bases stayed unmatched. CDR1 and CDR2 (germline): PRHDT, FYEKMQ (reference sequence). This CDR3 is built from 16 residues. For the CDR3, the DNA is TGTGCCAGCTTACGGGGACAGGGGGCCGACACCGGGGAGCTGTTTTTT. The encoded protein is CASLRGQGADTGELFF.

This clone has a handful of counts. The chain employs TRBV6-1 and TRBJ1-6; 8 bases agree with TRBD1. The CDR3 sequence is 14 residues long. From germline, CDR1 is MNHNS and CDR2 SASEGT. V shed 7 bases and J 7 bases; nucleotides not matched to a gene: 6. CDR3 residues: CASTTGGYNSPLHF. The CDR3 DNA reads TGTGCCAGCACCACAGGGGGTTACAATTCACCCCTCCACTTT.

This clone was picked up a small number of times. This CDR3 is CASKARGVNDYGYTF. Written as DNA, the CDR3 is TGTGCCAGCAAGGCCAGGGGGGTGAATGACTATGGCTACACCTTC. The J gene is TRBJ1-2, the V gene TRBV6-1; the match to TRBD1 covers 7 bases. This CDR3 has 15 amino acids. J gave up 3 bases and V 7 bases, and 11 bases lay outside the gene matches. Germline-derived CDR1 and CDR2 are MNHNS and SASEGT.

J is TRBJ1-1 and V is TRBV6-2 or TRBV6-3, with TRBD1 as a possible D gene (5 bases). In germline, CDR1 is MNHEY, CDR2 SVGEGT. The CDR3 length is 14 residues. Trimming shortened V by 6 bases and J by 0 bases, and 11 bases separated the two germline ends. CDR3 sequence reads: CASRRGLLNTEAFF. CDR3 DNA sequence: TGTGCCAGCAGGCGGGGACTCTTGAACACTGAAGCTTTCTTT.

This clone was picked up a small number of times. J is TRBJ1-5 and V is TRBV7-2, with a weak D call TRBD1 (6 bases). The CDR3 has 13 amino acids. Germline V CDR1 and CDR2: SGHTA, FQGNSA. Trimming shortened V by 5 bases and J by 3 bases, and 8 bases separated the two germline ends. The CDR3 loop is CASSRDNNQPQHF. CDR3 nucleotides: TGTGCCAGCAGCCGGGACAACAATCAGCCCCAGCATTTT.

This clone was observed many times. This specimen includes other DNA sequences encoding the same CDR3. The chain uses TRBV7-6 and TRBJ2-3; D may correspond to TRBD1 or TRBD2 (5 bases each). V was cut by 5 bases and J by 3 bases, with 21 bases left in between. This CDR3 comprises 17 residues. Looked up from germline, CDR1 is SGHVS and CDR2 is FNYEAQ. CDR3 sequence reads: CASSLRGAGEVTDTQYF. CDR3 DNA sequence: TGTGCCAGCAGCCTCAGAGGGGCTGGCGAGGTGACAGATACGCAGTATTTT.

This clone was seen many times. CDR3 in amino acids: CASSQQTSSGANVLTF. The CDR3 nucleotides are TGCGCCAGCAGCCAACAAACCAGCTCTGGGGCCAACGTCCTGACTTTC. The chain uses TRBV4-1 and TRBJ2-6; D gene uncertain. Trimming cost V 2 bases and J 0 bases, with 8 bases left between them. The CDR3 is 16 amino acids. CDR1 is MGHRA, CDR2 YSYEKL, per germline.

This clone is categorized as medium-sized (0.01 to 0.1%). V gene TRBV11-2 combines with J gene TRBJ2-7; no clear D. The CDR3 is 15 amino acids. V gave up 2 bases and J gave up 3 bases, with 14 bases separating them. Germline V gene lookup returns CDR1 SGHAT and CDR2 FQNNGV. CDR3 sequence: CASSLSPKLNYEQYF. CDR3 coding DNA: TGTGCCAGCAGCTTATCCCCAAAATTGAACTACGAGCAGTACTTC.

The chain is built from TRBV11-1 and TRBJ2-5; 7 bases align to TRBD2. V shed 2 bases and J 6 bases; nucleotides not matched to a gene: 3. Germline V gene sequence: CDR1 SGHAT, CDR2 FQDESV (reference sequence). The CDR3 extends over 13 amino acids. For the CDR3, the DNA is TGTGCCAGCAGCTTAACTAGCGCGCAGACCCAGTACTTC. This encodes CASSLTSAQTQYF. Full variable domain (missing parts from reference TRBV11-1 and TRBJ2-5): EAEVAQSPRYKITEKSQAVAFWCDPISGHATLYWYRQILGQGPELLVQFQDESVVDDSQLPKDRFSAERLKGVDSTLKIQPAELGDSAMYLCASSLTSAQTQYFGPGTRLLVL.

This clone is medium-sized by share. The chain couples TRBV9 to TRBJ1-6; D is perhaps TRBD1 (5 bases). V gave up 4 bases and J gave up 9 bases, with 17 bases separating them. The germline V gene encodes CDR1 SGDLS and CDR2 YYNGEE. This CDR3 has 15 amino acids. CDR3 amino acids: CASSPGAGPGSPLHF. The CDR3 DNA reads TGTGCCAGCAGCCCTGGGGCGGGACCCGGTTCACCCCTCCACTTT.

This clone came up a few times. The rearrangement uses TRBV6-5 and TRBJ1-3; D is undetermined. This CDR3 spans 17 amino acids. Germline loops: CDR1 MNHEY, CDR2 SVGAGI. V was cut by 4 bases and J by 0 bases, with 16 bases left in between. CDR3 bases: TGTGCCAGCAGTTTATTCGGGCCTAGATTCTCTGGAAACACCATATATTTT. This gives the protein CASSLFGPRFSGNTIYF.

CDR3 nucleotide sequence: TGTGCCAGCAGCCTAAGGGTGGACGTCTCTGAAGCTTTCTTT. This gives the protein CASSLRVDVSEAFF. The chain links TRBV6-1 to TRBJ1-1; no firm D call. V was cut by 6 bases and J by 6 bases, with 17 bases left in between. Germline CDR1 MNHNS, CDR2 SASEGT. The CDR3 spans 14 residues.